Listed here is a single T cell receptor beta chain. This entry comes from a study of blood T cells in healthy people across ages. Trimming left V 6 bases short and J 6 bases short, with 16 bases between. This CDR3 is built from 14 residues. CDR1 and CDR2 (germline): SGHDT, YYEEEE. For the second PCR, which ran for 7 to 11 cycles, a sample-barcoded 5' primer and a J-beta primer mix were used. In TCRdb, the 5' RACE reads were re-called with MiXCR into one record per CDR3 protein. The repertoire holds roughly 680,000 distinct CDR3 sequences, around 50% seen once, with less than 15% in the top ten. The chain employs TRBV5-6 and TRBJ2-1; tentatively, D is TRBD2 (6 bases). Sample: blood. This TCR derives from a woman of 80 years or more in good health. The DNA of the CDR3 is TGTGCCAGCACCCCACCGGGAGCAGTCAATGAGCAGTTCTTC. This translates into CASTPPGAVNEQFF.